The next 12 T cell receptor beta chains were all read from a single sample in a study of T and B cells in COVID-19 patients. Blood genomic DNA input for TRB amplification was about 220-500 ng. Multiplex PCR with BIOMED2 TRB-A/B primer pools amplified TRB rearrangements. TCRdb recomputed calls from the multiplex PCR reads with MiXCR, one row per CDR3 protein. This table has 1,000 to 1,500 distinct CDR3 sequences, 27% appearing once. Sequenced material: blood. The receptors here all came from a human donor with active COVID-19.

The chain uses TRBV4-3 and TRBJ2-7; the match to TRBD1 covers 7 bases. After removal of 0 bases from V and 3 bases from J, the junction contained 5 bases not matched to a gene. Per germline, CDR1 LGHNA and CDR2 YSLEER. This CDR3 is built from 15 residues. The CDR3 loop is CASSQEETGLYEQYF. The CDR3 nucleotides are TGCGCCAGCAGCCAAGAAGAGACAGGGCTCTACGAGCAGTACTTC.

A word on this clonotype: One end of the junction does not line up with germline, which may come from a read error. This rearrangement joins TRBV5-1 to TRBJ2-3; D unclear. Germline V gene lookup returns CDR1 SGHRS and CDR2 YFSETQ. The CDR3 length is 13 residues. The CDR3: CARSLAAADTQYF. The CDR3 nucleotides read TGCGCCAGGAGCTTGGCCGCGGCAGATACGCAGTATTTT.

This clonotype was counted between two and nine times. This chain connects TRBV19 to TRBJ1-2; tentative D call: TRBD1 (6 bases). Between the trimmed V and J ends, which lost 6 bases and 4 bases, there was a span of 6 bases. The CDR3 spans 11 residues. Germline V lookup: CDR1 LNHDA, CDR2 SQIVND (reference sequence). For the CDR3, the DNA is TGTGCCAGTAGACAGGGCTATGGCTACACCTTC. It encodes CASRQGYGYTF.

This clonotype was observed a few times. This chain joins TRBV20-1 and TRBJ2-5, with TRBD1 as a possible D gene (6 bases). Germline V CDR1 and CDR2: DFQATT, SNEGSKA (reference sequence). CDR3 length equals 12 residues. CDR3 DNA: TGCAGCGGCGACAGGTACCAAGAGACCCAGTACTTC. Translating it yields CSGDRYQETQYF.

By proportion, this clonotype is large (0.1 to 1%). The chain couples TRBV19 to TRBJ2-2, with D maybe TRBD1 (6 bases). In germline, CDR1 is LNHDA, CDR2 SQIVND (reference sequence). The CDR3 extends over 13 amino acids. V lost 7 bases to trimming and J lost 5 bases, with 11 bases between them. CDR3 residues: CASTTQGTGELFF. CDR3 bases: TGTGCCAGTACCACCCAGGGGACCGGGGAGCTGTTTTTT.

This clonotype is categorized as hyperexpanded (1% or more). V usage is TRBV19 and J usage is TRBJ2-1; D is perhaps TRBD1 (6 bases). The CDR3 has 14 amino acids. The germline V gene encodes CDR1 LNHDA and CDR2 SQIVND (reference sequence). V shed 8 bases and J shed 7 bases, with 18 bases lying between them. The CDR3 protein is CASQGLVDENEQFF. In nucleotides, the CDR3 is TGTGCCAGTCAGGGGCTAGTGGATGAGAATGAGCAGTTCTTC.

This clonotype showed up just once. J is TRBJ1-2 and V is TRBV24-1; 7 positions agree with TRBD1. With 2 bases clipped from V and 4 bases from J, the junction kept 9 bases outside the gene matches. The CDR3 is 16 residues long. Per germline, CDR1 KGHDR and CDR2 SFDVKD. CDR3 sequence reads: CATSDSGTAHRYGYTF. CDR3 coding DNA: TGTGCCACCAGTGATTCCGGGACAGCCCACCGCTATGGCTACACCTTC.

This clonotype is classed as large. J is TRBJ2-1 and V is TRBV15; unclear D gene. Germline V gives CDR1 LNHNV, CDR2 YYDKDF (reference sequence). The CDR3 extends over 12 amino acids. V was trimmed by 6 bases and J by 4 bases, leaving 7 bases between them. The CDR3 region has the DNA TGTGCCACCAGTTGGGGTTACAATGAGCAGTTCTTC. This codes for CATSWGYNEQFF.

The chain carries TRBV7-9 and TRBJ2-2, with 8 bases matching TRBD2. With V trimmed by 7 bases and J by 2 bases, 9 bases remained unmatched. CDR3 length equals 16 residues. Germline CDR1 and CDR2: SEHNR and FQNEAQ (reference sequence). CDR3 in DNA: TGTGCCAGCACCCCTCGGGGGGGAGCTAACACCGGGGAGCTGTTTTTT. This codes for CASTPRGGANTGELFF.

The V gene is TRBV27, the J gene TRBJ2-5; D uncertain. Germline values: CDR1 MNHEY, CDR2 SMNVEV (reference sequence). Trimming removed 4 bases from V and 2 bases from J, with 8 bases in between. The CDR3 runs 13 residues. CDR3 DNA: TGTGCCAGCAGTTACAGCAAGCAAGAGACCCAGTACTTC. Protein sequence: CASSYSKQETQYF.

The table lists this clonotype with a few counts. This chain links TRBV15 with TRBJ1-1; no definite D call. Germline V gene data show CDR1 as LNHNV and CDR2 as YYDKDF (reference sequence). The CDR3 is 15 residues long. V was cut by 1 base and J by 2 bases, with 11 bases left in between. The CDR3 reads CATSRGSDLNTEAFF. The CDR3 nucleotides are TGTGCCACCAGCAGAGGGTCAGACCTAAACACTGAAGCTTTCTTT.

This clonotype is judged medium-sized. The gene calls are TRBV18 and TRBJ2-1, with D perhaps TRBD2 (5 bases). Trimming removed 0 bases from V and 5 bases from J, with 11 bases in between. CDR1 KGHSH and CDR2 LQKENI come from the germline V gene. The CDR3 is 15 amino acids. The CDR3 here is CASSPPGVRNNEQFF. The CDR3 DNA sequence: TGTGCCAGCTCACCACCGGGAGTCAGGAACAATGAGCAGTTCTTC.